This T cell receptor (beta chain) was found in a study of blood T cell repertoires in COVID-19. Study summary: Italy, Spain and the United States were the sources of the convalescent and acute COVID-19 samples. From T cells, B-cell-depleted T cells, or PBMCs came the material, which was cDNA or gDNA.

Enrolled during active infection, Seattle patients were then followed longitudinally. The authors' processing: Amplification with reference gene primers provided the estimates of nucleated cell counts. The data were produced by immunoSEQ multiplex PCR, yet TCRdb's version contains in-frame clones alone and is incomplete. That table furnishes V, J and clone size, whereas the DNA furnished D and trimming. The sample has over 60,000 clones; around 83% are singletons. The V gene lost 3 bases and the J gene lost 2 bases, with 7 bases spanning the gap. CDR3 length: 13 amino acids. Per the germline V gene, CDR1 is KGHSH and CDR2 is LQKENI.

The source material was peripheral blood. The TCR was taken from a man aged 50 to 60 with COVID-19, enrolled during active disease. This chain connects TRBV18 to TRBJ1-1; D unresolved. This chain's CDR3 is CASSPQKNTEAFF. In DNA, the CDR3 is TGTGCCAGCTCACCCCAGAAAAACACTGAAGCTTTCTTT.